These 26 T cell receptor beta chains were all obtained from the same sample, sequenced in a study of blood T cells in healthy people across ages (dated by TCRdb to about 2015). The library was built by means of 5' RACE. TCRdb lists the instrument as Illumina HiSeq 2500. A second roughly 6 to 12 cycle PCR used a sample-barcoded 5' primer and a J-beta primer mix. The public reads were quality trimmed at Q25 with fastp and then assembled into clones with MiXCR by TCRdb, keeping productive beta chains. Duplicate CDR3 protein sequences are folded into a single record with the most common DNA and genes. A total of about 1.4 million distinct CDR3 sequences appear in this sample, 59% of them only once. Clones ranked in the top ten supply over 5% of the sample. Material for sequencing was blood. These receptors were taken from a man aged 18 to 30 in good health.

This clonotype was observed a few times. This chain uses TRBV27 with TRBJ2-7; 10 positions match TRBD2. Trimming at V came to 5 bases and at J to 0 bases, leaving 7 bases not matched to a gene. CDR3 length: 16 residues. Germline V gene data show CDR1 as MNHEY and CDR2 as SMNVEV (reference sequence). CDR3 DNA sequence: TGTGCCAGCAGTCCCGGACTAGCGGAGAGCTCCTACGAGCAGTACTTC. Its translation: CASSPGLAESSYEQYF.

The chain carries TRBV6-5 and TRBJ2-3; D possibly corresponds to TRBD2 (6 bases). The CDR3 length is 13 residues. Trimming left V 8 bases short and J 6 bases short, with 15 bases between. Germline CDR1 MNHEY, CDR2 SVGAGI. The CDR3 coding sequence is TGTGCCAGCTGTTCGGGGGAGTCCGATACGCAGTATTTT. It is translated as CASCSGESDTQYF.

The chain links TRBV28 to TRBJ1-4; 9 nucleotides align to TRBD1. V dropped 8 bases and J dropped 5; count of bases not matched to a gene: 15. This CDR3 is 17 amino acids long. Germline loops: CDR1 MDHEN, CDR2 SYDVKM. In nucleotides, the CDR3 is TGTGCCAGCTCGTATCGGATGGTGACAGGGGGGAATGAAAAACTGTTTTTT. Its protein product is CASSYRMVTGGNEKLFF.

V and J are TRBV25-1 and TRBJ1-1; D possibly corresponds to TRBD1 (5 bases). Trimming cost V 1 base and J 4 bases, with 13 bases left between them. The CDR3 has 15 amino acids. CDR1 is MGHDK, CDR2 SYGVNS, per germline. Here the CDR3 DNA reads TGTGCCAGCAGTGAATTCGGGGGGGAAGGCACTGAAGCTTTCTTT. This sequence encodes CASSEFGGEGTEAFF.

CDR3 nucleotides: TGCAGCGTAAGCTTTCCGGGACAAAGAAGCTATGGCTACACCTTC. It encodes CSVSFPGQRSYGYTF. This chain uses TRBV29-1 with TRBJ1-2; a weak D match, TRBD1 (6 bases). This CDR3 region has 15 residues. Germline V lookup: CDR1 SQVTM, CDR2 ANQGSEA. Trimming stripped 6 bases from V and 4 bases from J, with 21 bases between.

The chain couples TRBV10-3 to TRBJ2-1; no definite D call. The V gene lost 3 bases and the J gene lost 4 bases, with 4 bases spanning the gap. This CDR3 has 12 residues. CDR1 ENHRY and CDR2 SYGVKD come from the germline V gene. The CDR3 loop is CAISDSYNEQFF. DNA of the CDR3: TGTGCCATCAGTGACAGTTACAATGAGCAGTTCTTC.

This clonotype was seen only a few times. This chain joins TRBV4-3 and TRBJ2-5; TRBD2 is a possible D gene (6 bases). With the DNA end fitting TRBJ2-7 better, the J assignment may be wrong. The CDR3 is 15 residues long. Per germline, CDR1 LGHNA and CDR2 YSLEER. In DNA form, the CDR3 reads TGCGCCAGCAGCCAAAGACTAGTTGCAACCTACGAGCAGTACTTC. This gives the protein CASSQRLVATYEQYF.

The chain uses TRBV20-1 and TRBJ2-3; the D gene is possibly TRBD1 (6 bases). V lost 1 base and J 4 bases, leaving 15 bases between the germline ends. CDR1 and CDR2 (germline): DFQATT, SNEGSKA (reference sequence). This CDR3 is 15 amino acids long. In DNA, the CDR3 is TGCAGTGCTAGAGCAAAGACAGGTAGCCCAGATACGCAGTATTTT. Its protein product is CSARAKTGSPDTQYF.

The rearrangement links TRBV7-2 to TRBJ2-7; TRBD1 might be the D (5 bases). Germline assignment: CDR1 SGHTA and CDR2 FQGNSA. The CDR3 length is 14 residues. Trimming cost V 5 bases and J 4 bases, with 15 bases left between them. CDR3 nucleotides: TGTGCCAGCAGCCCCTCTCGACAGACATACGAGCAGTACTTC. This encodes CASSPSRQTYEQYF.

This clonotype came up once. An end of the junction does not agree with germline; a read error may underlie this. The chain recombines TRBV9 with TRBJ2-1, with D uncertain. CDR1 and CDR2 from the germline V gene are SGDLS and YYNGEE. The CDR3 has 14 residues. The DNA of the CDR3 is TGTGCCAGCAGCGACAGCGTCGTCTACAATGGGCAGTTCTTC. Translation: CASSDSVVYNGQFF.

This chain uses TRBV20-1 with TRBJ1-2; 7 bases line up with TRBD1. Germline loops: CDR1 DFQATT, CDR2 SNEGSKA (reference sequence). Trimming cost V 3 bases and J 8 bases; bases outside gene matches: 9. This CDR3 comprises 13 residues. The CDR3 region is CSARGTVGQGYTF. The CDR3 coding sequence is TGCAGTGCTAGGGGGACAGTGGGGCAGGGCTACACCTTC.

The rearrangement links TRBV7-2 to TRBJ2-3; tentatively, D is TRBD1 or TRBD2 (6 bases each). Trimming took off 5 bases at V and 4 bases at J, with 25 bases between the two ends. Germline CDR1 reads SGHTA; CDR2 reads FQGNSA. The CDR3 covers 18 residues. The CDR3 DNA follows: TGTGCCAGCAGCACACCTGGGGGCTCCGGGACTCAGGCAGATACGCAGTATTTT. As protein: CASSTPGGSGTQADTQYF.

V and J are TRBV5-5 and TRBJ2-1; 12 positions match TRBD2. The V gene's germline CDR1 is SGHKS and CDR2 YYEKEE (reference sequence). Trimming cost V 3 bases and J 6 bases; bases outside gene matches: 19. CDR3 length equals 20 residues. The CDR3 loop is CASSYPGLAGPEGSTNEQFF. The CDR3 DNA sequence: TGTGCCAGCAGCTACCCCGGACTAGCGGGACCTGAGGGGTCAACCAATGAGCAGTTCTTC.

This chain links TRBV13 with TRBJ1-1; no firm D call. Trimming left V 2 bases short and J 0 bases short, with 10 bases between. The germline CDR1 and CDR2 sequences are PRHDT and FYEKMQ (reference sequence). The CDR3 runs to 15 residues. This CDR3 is CASSLRRTMNTEAFF. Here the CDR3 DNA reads TGTGCCAGCAGCTTACGACGCACCATGAACACTGAAGCTTTCTTT.

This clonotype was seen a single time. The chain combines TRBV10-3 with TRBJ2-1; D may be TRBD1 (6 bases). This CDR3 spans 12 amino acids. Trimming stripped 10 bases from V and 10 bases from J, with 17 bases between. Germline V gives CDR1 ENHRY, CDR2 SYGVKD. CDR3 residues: CATVQGEGEQFF. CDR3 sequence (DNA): TGTGCCACCGTACAGGGAGAAGGGGAGCAGTTCTTC.

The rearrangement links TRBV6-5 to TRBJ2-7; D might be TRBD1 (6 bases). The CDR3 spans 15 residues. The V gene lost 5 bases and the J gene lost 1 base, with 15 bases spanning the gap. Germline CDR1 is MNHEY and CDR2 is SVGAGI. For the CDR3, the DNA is TGTGCCAGCAGTCCGACCGGGACACGGTCCTACGAGCAGTACTTC. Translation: CASSPTGTRSYEQYF.

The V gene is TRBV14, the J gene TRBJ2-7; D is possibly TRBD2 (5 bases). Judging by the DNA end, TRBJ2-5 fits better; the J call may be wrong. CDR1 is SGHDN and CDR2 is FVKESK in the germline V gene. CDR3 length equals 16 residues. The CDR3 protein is CASSRRGSAKLGTQYF. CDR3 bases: TGTGCCAGCAGCCGGAGAGGGTCAGCCAAGTTGGGGACCCAGTACTTC.

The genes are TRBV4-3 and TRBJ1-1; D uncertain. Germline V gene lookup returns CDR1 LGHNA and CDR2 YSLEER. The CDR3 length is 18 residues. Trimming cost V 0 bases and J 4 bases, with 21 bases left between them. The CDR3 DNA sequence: TGCGCCAGCAGCCAAGAATTCCTAAGGGTTTCGGACCTCACTGAAGCTTTCTTT. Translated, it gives CASSQEFLRVSDLTEAFF.

The CDR3 DNA reads as TGTGCCTCGAAGGTAGCCGTCGCGTCCTACGAGCAGTACTTC. Amino acid sequence: CASKVAVASYEQYF. The rearrangement uses TRBV2 and TRBJ2-4; no clear D. Judging by the DNA end, TRBJ2-7 fits better; the J call may be wrong. The CDR3 sequence is 14 residues long. Germline CDR1 is SNHLY and CDR2 is FYNNEI.

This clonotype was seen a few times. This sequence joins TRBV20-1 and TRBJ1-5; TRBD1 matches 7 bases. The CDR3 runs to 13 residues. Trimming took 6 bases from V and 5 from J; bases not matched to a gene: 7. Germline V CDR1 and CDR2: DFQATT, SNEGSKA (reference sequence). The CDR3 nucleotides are TGCAGTGCCGCCGTAGACAGGGATCAGCCCCAGCATTTT. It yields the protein CSAAVDRDQPQHF.

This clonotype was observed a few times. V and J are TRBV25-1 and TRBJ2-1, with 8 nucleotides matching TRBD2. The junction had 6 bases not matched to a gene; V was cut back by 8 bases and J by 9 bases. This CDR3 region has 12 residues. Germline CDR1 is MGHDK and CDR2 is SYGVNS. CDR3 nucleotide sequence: TGTGCCAGCGGAGGGACTAGGAGTGAGCAGTTCTTC. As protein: CASGGTRSEQFF.

In nucleotides, the CDR3 is TGTGCCAGCACCCAGACAGGGAACACTGAAGCTTTCTTT. Protein: CASTQTGNTEAFF. V is TRBV27 and J is TRBJ1-1, with D tentatively TRBD1 (6 bases). The ends were cut back, 7 bases at V and 1 base at J, with 10 bases in the middle. This CDR3 spans 13 amino acids. Germline V gene data show CDR1 as MNHEY and CDR2 as SMNVEV (reference sequence).

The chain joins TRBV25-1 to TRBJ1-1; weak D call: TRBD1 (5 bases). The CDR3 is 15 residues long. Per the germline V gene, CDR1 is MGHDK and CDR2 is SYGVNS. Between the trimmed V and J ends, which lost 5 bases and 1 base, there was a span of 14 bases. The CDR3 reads CASSRGRVRNTEAFF. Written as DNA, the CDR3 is TGTGCCAGCAGTAGGGGCCGAGTGAGGAACACTGAAGCTTTCTTT.

Here the CDR3 reads CSAGGETYEQYF. As DNA, the CDR3 is TGCAGCGCGGGGGGGGAGACCTACGAGCAGTACTTC. The J gene is TRBJ2-7, the V gene TRBV29-1; TRBD2 aligns across 8 bases. The CDR3 runs 12 residues. V was pared by 7 bases and J by 2 bases, with 4 bases of the junction left unmatched. The germline CDR1 and CDR2 sequences are SQVTM and ANQGSEA.

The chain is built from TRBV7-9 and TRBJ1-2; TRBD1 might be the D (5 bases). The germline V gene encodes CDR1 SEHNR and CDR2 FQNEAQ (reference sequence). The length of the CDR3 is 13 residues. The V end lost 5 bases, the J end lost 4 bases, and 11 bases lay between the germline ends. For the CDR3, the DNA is TGTGCCAGCAGCCGAGGGGAGTTCTATGGCTACACCTTC. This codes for CASSRGEFYGYTF.

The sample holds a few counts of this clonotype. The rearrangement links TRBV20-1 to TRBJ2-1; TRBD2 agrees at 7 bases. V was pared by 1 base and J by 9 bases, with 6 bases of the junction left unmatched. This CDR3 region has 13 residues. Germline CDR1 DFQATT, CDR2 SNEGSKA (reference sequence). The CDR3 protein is CSARGGLEVEQFF. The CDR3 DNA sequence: TGCAGTGCTAGAGGCGGACTAGAGGTTGAGCAGTTCTTC.